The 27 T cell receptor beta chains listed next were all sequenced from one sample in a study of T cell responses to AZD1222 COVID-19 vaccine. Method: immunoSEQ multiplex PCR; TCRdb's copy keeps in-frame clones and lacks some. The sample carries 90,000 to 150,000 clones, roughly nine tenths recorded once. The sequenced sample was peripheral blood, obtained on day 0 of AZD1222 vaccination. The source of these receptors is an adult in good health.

CDR3: CASSLDTKNTIYF. The CDR3 coding sequence is TGTGCCAGCAGCTTGGACACCAAAAACACCATATATTTT. J is TRBJ1-3 and V is TRBV7-9, with a weak D call TRBD1 (5 bases). The CDR3 consists of 13 residues. Trimming took 3 bases from V and 6 from J, leaving 9 bases between them. Germline CDR1 is SEHNR and CDR2 is FQNEAQ (reference sequence).

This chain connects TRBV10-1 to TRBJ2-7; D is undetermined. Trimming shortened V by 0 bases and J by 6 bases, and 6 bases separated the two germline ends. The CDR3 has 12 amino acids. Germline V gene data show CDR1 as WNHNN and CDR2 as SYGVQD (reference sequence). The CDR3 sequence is CASSESNIEQYF. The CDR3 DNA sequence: TGCGCCAGCAGTGAGTCGAATATCGAGCAGTACTTC.

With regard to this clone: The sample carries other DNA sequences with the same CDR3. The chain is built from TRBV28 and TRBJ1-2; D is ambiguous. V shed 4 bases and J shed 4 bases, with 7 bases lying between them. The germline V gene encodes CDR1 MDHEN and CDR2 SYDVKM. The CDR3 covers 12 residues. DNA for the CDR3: TGTGCCAGCAGTTCGTCCCTCTATGGCTACACCTTC. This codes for CASSSSLYGYTF.

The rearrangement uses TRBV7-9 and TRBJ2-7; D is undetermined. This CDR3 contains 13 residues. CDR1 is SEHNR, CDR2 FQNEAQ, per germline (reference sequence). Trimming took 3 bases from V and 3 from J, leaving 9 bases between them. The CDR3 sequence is CASSFTGFYEQYF. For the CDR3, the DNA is TGTGCCAGCAGCTTCACCGGGTTCTACGAGCAGTACTTC.

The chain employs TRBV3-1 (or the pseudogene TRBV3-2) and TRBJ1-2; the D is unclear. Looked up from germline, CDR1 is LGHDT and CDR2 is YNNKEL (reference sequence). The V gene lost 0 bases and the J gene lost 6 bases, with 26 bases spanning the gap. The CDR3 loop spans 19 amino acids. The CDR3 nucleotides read TGTGCCAGCAGCCAAGATTTAATTTATACGAGGGATCGGATGGATGGCTACACCTTC. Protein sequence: CASSQDLIYTRDRMDGYTF.

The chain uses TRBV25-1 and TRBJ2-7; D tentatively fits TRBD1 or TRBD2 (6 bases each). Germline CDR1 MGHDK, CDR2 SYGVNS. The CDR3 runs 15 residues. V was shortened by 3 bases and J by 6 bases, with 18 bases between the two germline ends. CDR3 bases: TGTGCCAGCAGTGACGGGGGCGGAGGTCCAGCCGAGCAGTACTTC. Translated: CASSDGGGGPAEQYF.

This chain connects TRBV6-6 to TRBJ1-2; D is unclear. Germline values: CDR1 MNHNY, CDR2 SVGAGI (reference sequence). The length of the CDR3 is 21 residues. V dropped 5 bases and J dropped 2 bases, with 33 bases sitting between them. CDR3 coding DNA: TGTGCCAGCAGTCCACCGCGACCCCTCCTCGGGGTTTCACCCTTAAACTATGGCTACACCTTC. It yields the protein CASSPPRPLLGVSPLNYGYTF.

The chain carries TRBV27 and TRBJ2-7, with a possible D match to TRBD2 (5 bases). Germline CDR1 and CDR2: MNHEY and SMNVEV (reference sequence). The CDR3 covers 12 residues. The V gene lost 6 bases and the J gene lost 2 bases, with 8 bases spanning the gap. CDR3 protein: CASRPGTYEQYF. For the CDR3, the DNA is TGTGCCAGCAGACCCGGGACCTACGAGCAGTACTTC.

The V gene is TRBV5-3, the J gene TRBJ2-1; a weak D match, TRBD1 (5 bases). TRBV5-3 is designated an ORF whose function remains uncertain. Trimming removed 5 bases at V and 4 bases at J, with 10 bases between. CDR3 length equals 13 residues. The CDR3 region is CARRQGCYNEQFF. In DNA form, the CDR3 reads TGTGCCAGAAGGCAGGGATGTTACAATGAGCAGTTCTTC.

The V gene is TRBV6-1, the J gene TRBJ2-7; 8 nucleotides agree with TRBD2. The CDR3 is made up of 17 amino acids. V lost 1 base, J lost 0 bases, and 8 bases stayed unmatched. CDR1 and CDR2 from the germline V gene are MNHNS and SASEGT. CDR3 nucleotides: TGTGCCAGCAGTGAAGGACCTAGCGGGCCGAGCTCCTACGAGCAGTACTTC. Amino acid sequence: CASSEGPSGPSSYEQYF.

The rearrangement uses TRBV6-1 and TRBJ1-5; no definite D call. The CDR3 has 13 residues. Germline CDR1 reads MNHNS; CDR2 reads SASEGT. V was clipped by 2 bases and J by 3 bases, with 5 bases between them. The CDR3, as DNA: TGTGCCAGCAGTGAACAAACCAATCAGCCCCAGCATTTT. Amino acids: CASSEQTNQPQHF.

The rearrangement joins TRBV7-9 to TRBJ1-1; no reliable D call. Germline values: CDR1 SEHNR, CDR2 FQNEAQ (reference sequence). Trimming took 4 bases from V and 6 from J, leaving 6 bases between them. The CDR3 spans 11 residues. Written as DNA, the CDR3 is TGTGCCAGCAGCTCGGGAGCTGAAGCTTTCTTT. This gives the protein CASSSGAEAFF.

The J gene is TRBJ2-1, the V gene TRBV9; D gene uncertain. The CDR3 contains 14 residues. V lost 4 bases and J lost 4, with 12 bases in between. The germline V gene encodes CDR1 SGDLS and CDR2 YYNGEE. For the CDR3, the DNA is TGTGCCAGCAGCCCTTTTTCCGGGTACAATGAGCAGTTCTTC. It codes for CASSPFSGYNEQFF.

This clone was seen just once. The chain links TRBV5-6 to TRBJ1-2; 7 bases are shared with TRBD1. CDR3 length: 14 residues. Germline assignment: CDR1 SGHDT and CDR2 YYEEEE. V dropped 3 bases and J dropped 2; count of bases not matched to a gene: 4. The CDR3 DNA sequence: TGTGCCAGCAGCTGGGACAGTTCCAACTATGGCTACACCTTC. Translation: CASSWDSSNYGYTF.

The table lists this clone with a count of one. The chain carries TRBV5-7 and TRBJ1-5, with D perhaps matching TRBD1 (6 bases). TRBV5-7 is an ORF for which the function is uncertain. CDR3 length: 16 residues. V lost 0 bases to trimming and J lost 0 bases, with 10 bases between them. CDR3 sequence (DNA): TGTGCCAGCAGCTTGGGGGACACTTATAGCAATCAGCCCCAGCATTTT. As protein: CASSLGDTYSNQPQHF.

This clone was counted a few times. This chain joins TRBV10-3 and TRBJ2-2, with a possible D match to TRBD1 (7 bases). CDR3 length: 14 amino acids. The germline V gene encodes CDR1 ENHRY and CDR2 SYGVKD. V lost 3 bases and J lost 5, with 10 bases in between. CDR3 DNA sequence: TGTGCCATCAGTGAACAGGGGAGGACCGGGGAGCTGTTTTTT. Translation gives CAISEQGRTGELFF.

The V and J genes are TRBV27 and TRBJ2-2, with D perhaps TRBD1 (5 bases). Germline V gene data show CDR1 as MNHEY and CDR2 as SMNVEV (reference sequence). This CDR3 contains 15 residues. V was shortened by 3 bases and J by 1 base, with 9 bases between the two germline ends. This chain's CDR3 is CASSLDNLNTGELFF. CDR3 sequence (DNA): TGTGCCAGCAGTTTGGACAACTTGAACACCGGGGAGCTGTTTTTT.

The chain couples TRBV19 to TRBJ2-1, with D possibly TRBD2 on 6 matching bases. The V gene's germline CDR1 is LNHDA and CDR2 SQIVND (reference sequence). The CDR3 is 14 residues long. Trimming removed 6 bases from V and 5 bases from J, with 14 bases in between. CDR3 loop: CASSSGRENNEQFF. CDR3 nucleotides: TGTGCCAGTAGCTCGGGACGGGAGAACAATGAGCAGTTCTTC.

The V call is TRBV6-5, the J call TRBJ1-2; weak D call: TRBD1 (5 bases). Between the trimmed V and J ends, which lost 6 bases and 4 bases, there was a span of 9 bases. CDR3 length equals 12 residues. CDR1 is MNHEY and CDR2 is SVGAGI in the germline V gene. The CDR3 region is CASSRDSYGYTF. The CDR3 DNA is TGTGCCAGCAGCCGTGACAGCTATGGCTACACCTTC.

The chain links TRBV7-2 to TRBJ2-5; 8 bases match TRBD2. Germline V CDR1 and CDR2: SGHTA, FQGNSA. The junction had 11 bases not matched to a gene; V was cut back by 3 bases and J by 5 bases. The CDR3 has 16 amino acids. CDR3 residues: CASSFLGAGVIETQYF. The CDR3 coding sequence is TGTGCCAGCAGCTTTCTGGGAGCGGGAGTGATTGAGACCCAGTACTTC.

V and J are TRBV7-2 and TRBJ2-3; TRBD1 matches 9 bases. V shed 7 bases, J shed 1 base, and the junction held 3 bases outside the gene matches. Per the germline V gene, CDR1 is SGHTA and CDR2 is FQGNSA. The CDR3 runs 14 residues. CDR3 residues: CASTRQGGTDTQYF. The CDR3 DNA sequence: TGTGCCAGCACCAGACAGGGGGGCACAGATACGCAGTATTTT.

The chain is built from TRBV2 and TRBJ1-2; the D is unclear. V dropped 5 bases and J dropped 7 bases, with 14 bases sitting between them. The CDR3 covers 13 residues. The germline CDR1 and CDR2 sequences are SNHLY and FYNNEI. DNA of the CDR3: TGTGCCAGCAGTACCGACGGAGTCGGTGGCTACACCTTC. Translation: CASSTDGVGGYTF.

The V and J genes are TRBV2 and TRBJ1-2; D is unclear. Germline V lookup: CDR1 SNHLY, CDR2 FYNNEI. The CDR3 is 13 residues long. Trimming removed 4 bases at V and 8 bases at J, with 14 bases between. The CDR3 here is CASSAERGTGYTF. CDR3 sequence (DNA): TGTGCCAGCAGTGCGGAACGGGGTACCGGCTACACCTTC.

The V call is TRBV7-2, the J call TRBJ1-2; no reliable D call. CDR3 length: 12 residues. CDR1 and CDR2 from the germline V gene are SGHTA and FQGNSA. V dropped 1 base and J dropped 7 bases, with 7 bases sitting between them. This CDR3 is CASSLEFGGYTF. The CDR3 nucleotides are TGTGCCAGCAGCTTAGAGTTTGGTGGCTACACCTTC.

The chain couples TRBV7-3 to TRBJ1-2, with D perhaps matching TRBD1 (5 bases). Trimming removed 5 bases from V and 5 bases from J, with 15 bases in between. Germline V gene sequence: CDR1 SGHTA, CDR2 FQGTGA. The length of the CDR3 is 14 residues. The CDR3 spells CASSPSGTQYGYTF. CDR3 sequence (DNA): TGTGCCAGCAGCCCCAGCGGGACTCAGTATGGCTACACCTTC. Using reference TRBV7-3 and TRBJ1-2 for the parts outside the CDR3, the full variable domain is GAGVSQTPSNKVTEKGKYVELRCDPISGHTALYWYRQSLGQGPEFLIYFQGTGAADDSGLPNDRFFAVRPEGSVSTLKIQRTERGDSAVYLCASSPSGTQYGYTFGSGTRLTVV.

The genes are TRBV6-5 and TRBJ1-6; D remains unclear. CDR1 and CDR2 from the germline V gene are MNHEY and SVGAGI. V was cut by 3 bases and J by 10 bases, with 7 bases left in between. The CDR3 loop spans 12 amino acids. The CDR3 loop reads CASSYLGSPLHF. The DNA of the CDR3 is TGTGCCAGCAGTTATTTAGGATCACCCCTCCACTTT.

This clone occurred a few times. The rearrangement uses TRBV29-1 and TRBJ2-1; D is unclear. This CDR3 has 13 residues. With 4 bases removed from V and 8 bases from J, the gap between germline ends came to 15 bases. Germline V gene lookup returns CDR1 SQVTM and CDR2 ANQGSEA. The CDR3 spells CSVAESRVYEQFF. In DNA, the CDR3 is TGCAGCGTTGCGGAGTCTAGGGTCTATGAGCAGTTCTTC.